This TCR beta chain was obtained from a study of blood T cells in healthy people across ages (dated by TCRdb to the mid-2010s). As for the study more broadly: Template switching captured roughly one uniquely barcoded TCR beta cDNA molecule per two T cells in model experiments. The study measured age-related changes in TCR beta repertoire diversity using deep sequencing normalized with unique cDNA molecular identifiers. Four age groups were formed from the donors: young (average 16 years), middle-aged (around 40), aged (62) and long-lived (roughly 88). To avoid experimental bias, donors of different ages were randomly spread across the sequencing lanes. For two donors (one aged 18 to 29 and one aged 80 or older), the study analyzed two additional independent replicas of 1 million unique cDNA reads from the same blood draw.

This clonotype was seen a few times. It has no known antigen specificity. Possible read error: a much larger clone is one base away. Reading the germline V gene gives CDR1 SGHTA and CDR2 FQGNSA. From the cysteine through the phenylalanine, the CDR3 covers 16 amino acids. Of the read, only the CDR3 DNA is kept; its 48 bases are in frame from base 1. Trimming takes 0 bases off V and 11 bases off J; junction bases not matched to a gene: 14. What the research found in general, with its limitations: Total diversity estimates from one million sequenced T cells were considered lower bounds and underestimates. Because the CMV infection status of the donors was unknown, age-related changes in expanded clonotypes may potentially have been confounded. Conclusive comparison of naive and antigen-experienced compartments was prevented by the profiling of bulk unsorted PBMCs. Compared with the aged group, more naive CD4+ T cells, fewer expanded clones and increased TCR diversity were shown by the long-lived group, suggesting age selection. There was a strong correlation between observed TCR beta diversity and the percentage of naive T cells measured by flow cytometry. Observed TCR beta diversity per million T cells fell roughly linearly with age, and a significant reduction was already apparent by age approximately 40.

Library preparation was by 5' RACE. Reads for this sample came from an Illumina HiSeq 2500. A second PCR of roughly 6 to 11 cycles was run with a J-beta primer mix and a sample-barcoded 5' primer. Each TCR beta cDNA molecule received a unique molecular identifier from a template-switch 5' adaptor carrying 12 random nucleotides. Each sample yielded at least 2.5 million CDR3-containing paired-end reads. All of the RNA was converted into first-strand cDNA using the Mint cDNA synthesis kit, with a TRBC-specific oligonucleotide serving as the primer. After uracil-DNA glycosylase treatment, a first 18-cycle PCR used universal primers M1SS and BC2_uni_R on all cDNA. Under the source paper's analysis protocol: For normalization, 1 million high-quality reads were randomly selected from each sample, with every read carrying a distinct molecular identifier. Instead of being binned into consensus sequences, reads with shared molecular identifiers were discarded. CDR3 identification, clonotype clustering and error correction used MiTCR with a Q25 quality threshold and the strictest error-elimination algorithm. A nonparametric unseen species model using Euler transformation provided a lower-bound estimate of total TCR beta diversity. The public reads were quality trimmed at Q25 with fastp and then assembled into clones with MiXCR by TCRdb, keeping productive beta chains. Rows matching on CDR3 protein sequence are summarized as one entry with the most common DNA and genes. Clone size and V and J calls follow TCRdb, not the original study. For this sample the table gives just under 900,000 distinct CDR3 sequences, of which 29% were detected only once. The ten top clones hold 17% of the sample.

The donors were around 39 Caucasian individuals from Russia, aged roughly 6 to 90 years, who were systemically healthy. Each donor gave ten milliliters of peripheral blood, drawn into EDTA-treated Vacutainer tubes. Ficoll-Paque density-gradient centrifugation was used to isolate PBMCs, with at least 7 million per sample. Total RNA was extracted from PBMCs with Trizol reagent, with at least 5 micrograms obtained per sample. The percentages of naive CD45RAhigh/CD27high T cells were determined by flow cytometry on a PBMC aliquot from every donor. The clonotype originates from a woman over 75 in good health. Sequenced material: blood. The V gene is TRBV7-2 and the J gene is TRBJ2-5, with TRBD2 matching 8 junction bases. The CDR3 region: CASSLALAVPYNEQYF. The DNA sequence follows: TGTGCCAGCAGCTTAGCACTAGCGGTGCCTTACAATGAGCAGTACTTC.